The 26 T cell receptor beta chains presented below share a single source sample, sequenced in a study of Graves' ophthalmopathy and Graves' hyperthyroidism. Amplification from RNA transcripts yielded the TCR beta CDR3 regions. RT-PCR with HTBI primers came first, then second-round multiplex PCR. TCRdb passed the multiplex PCR reads through MiXCR, listing each CDR3 protein once. In the table there are about 1.1 million distinct CDR3 sequences, around a third of which are singletons. Input material: peripheral blood or thyroid tissue (not recorded which). Every receptor here comes from an adult man with Graves' hyperthyroidism.

The chain employs TRBV29-1 and TRBJ2-5; perhaps D is TRBD1 or TRBD2 (5 bases each). The germline CDR1 and CDR2 sequences are SQVTM and ANQGSEA. The CDR3 runs 15 residues. V lost 5 bases to trimming and J lost 5 bases, with 21 bases between them. CDR3 coding DNA: TGCAGCGTTCGCCCTGGGGCAGGGCCTAGCGAGACCCAGTACTTC. It encodes CSVRPGAGPSETQYF.

This sequence joins TRBV20-1 and TRBJ1-5; TRBD1 aligns across 8 bases. The CDR3 sequence is 12 residues long. The germline CDR1 and CDR2 sequences are DFQATT and SNEGSKA (reference sequence). The V gene end was trimmed by 5 bases and the J gene end by 12 bases; junction bases not matched to a gene: 9. The CDR3 sequence is CSAGQGNRLQHF. CDR3 nucleotide sequence: TGCAGTGCTGGACAGGGCAATCGGCTCCAGCATTTT.

This clonotype was detected many times. This chain links TRBV19 with TRBJ2-5; 7 bases line up with TRBD1. Looked up from germline, CDR1 is LNHDA and CDR2 is SQIVND (reference sequence). With 6 bases clipped from V and 1 base from J, the junction kept 5 bases outside the gene matches. There are 14 residues in the CDR3. For the CDR3, the DNA is TGTGCCAGTAGCGAATACAGGGGCCAAGAGACCCAGTACTTC. Its protein product is CASSEYRGQETQYF.

About this clonotype: One end of the junction fails to match germline, which may point to a read error. The chain combines TRBV10-2 with TRBJ2-5; TRBD2 aligns across 10 bases. This CDR3 is built from 14 residues. Germline V gives CDR1 WSHSY, CDR2 SAAADI. The CDR3 coding sequence is TGTGCCAGCAGTGGACTAGCGGATCAAGAGACCCAGTACTTC. This translates into CASSGLADQETQYF.

The sample holds many counts of this clonotype. The V gene is TRBV20-1, the J gene TRBJ2-7, with unresolved D. V was shortened by 1 base and J by 1 base, with 11 bases between the two germline ends. This CDR3 comprises 14 residues. Per germline, CDR1 DFQATT and CDR2 SNEGSKA (reference sequence). The CDR3 here is CSARAGGRSYEQYF. For the CDR3, the DNA is TGCAGTGCTAGAGCTGGCGGAAGATCCTACGAGCAGTACTTC.

This clonotype was recorded a few times. The V call is TRBV6-6, the J call TRBJ1-4; TRBD1 aligns across 9 bases. J lost 10 bases, V lost 6 bases, and 9 bases had no gene match. The CDR3 is 14 amino acids. Germline loops: CDR1 MNHNY, CDR2 SVGAGI (reference sequence). CDR3 bases: TGTGCCAGCAGCCGATGGGACAGGGAAGGAAAACTGTTTTTT. The encoded protein is CASSRWDREGKLFF.

In the case of this clonotype: Since the CDR3 does not end with the conserved phenylalanine or tryptophan, this likely comes from a read error. The chain employs TRBV30 and TRBJ2-2; D is unresolved. The germline gives CDR1 GTSNPN, CDR2 SVGIG (reference sequence). The V and J ends lost 5 bases and 0 bases respectively, with 10 bases between them. The length of the CDR3 is 14 residues. The CDR3 DNA reads TGTGCCTGGCGTTCAACATCGAACACCGGGGAGCTGTTTCTT. Residues: CAWRSTSNTGELFL.

This clonotype was seen a few times. This chain links TRBV5-5 with TRBJ2-6; D is unclear. The V and J ends lost 4 bases and 4 bases respectively, with 12 bases between them. The CDR3 has 15 amino acids. Germline V gene lookup returns CDR1 SGHKS and CDR2 YYEKEE (reference sequence). CDR3 sequence reads: CASSELTSGANVLTF. The DNA of the CDR3 is TGTGCCAGCAGCGAACTCACTTCGGGGGCCAACGTCCTGACTTTC.

A word on this clonotype: A much larger clone lies one base from this, so it may be a read error. This chain connects TRBV6-2 or TRBV6-3 to TRBJ2-5; D is undetermined. CDR1 and CDR2 (germline): MNHEY, SVGEGT. The CDR3 covers 12 residues. Trimming cost V 6 bases and J 5 bases, with 10 bases left between them. Here the CDR3 reads CASSHRWETQYF. CDR3 DNA: TGTGCCAGCAGCCATAGATGGGAGACCCAGTACTTC.

V is TRBV6-2 or TRBV6-3 and J is TRBJ1-3; D not certain. The V and J ends lost 10 bases and 7 bases respectively, with 17 bases between them. The V gene's germline CDR1 is MNHEY and CDR2 SVGEGT. CDR3 length equals 13 residues. The CDR3 DNA reads TGTGCCACCTCCGACCTGGGCGGGAACACCATATATTTT. It yields the protein CATSDLGGNTIYF.

This clonotype was picked up one time. Sequence at one end of the junction differs from germline and may be a read error. This chain uses TRBV7-9 with TRBJ2-2; no clear D. The CDR3 is made up of 15 amino acids. From germline, CDR1 is SEHNR and CDR2 FQNEAQ (reference sequence). This CDR3 is CASSPRVEGTGELFF. The CDR3 nucleotides are TGTGCTAGCAGCCCCCGCGTTGAAGGGACCGGGGAGCTGTTTTTT.

This clonotype was detected only a few times. V gene TRBV27 combines with J gene TRBJ1-2; D unclear. The germline CDR1 and CDR2 sequences are MNHEY and SMNVEV (reference sequence). The length of the CDR3 is 12 residues. V lost 6 bases to trimming and J lost 6 bases, with 11 bases between them. The CDR3, as DNA: TGTGCCAGCAGGGCCCCCGGCGATGGCTACACCTTC. Protein: CASRAPGDGYTF.

This clonotype was counted at least ten times. The chain combines TRBV7-2 with TRBJ1-6; 9 bases align to TRBD1. J was trimmed by 6 bases and V by 0 bases; bases with no gene match: 3. The CDR3 covers 16 residues. Germline lookup yields CDR1 SGHTA and CDR2 FQGNSA. CDR3 DNA sequence: TGTGCCAGCAGCTTAGCACAGGGGGCGGGTAATTCACCCCTCCACTTT. Its translation: CASSLAQGAGNSPLHF.

This clonotype appeared many times. The chain uses TRBV2 and TRBJ1-5; D perhaps matches TRBD1 (5 bases). The germline V gene encodes CDR1 SNHLY and CDR2 FYNNEI. This CDR3 comprises 12 residues. V lost 9 bases, J lost 5 bases, and 11 bases lay in between. CDR3 sequence: CASRSGHQPQHF. For the CDR3, the DNA is TGTGCCAGTCGATCAGGGCATCAGCCCCAGCATTTT.

This clonotype was seen ten or more times. This sequence joins TRBV10-3 and TRBJ2-7; 7 bases align to TRBD2. The ends lost 5 bases at V and 0 bases at J; junction bases unmatched: 13. The germline V gene has CDR1 ENHRY and CDR2 SYGVKD. This CDR3 is built from 17 residues. DNA for the CDR3: TGTGCCATCAGTTCCTTCGAAAGCGGGGTCAGCTCCTACGAGCAGTACTTC. Protein: CAISSFESGVSSYEQYF.

This clonotype was recorded many times. The chain has TRBV13 and TRBJ2-5; D possibly matches TRBD1 or TRBD2 (5 bases each). Germline CDR1 and CDR2: PRHDT and FYEKMQ (reference sequence). There are 15 residues in the CDR3. V was trimmed by 2 bases and J by 5 bases, leaving 15 bases between them. CDR3 in DNA: TGTGCCAGCAGCTTAACTAGGGGCAAGGGGGAGACCCAGTACTTC. Encoded protein: CASSLTRGKGETQYF. The entire variable domain, with the rest obtained from reference TRBV13 and TRBJ2-5, is as follows: AAGVIQSPRHLIKEKRETATLKCYPIPRHDTVYWYQQGPGQDPQFLISFYEKMQSDKGSIPDRFSAQQFSDYHSELNMSSLELGDSALYFCASSLTRGKGETQYFGPGTRLLVL.

V gene TRBV7-2 combines with J gene TRBJ2-5; TRBD2 agrees at 14 bases. Germline V CDR1 and CDR2: SGHTA, FQGNSA. CDR3 size: 19 residues. Trimming cost V 1 base and J 4 bases; bases outside gene matches: 11. CDR3 DNA sequence: TGTGCCAGCAGCTTAGTAGGACTAGCGGGGGGCCGCCCATCAGAGACCCAGTACTTC. It codes for CASSLVGLAGGRPSETQYF.

Comment on this clonotype: Being one base from a much bigger clone, this may be a read error. V and J are TRBV20-1 and TRBJ2-5; 7 bases agree with TRBD2. V dropped 8 bases and J dropped 9; count of bases not matched to a gene: 12. This CDR3 contains 12 residues. Germline V gives CDR1 DFQATT, CDR2 SNEGSKA (reference sequence). CDR3 sequence reads: CSTKGHREAQYF. In DNA, the CDR3 is TGCAGTACAAAAGGACATCGGGAGGCCCAGTACTTC.

There are a few counts of this clonotype. The chain has TRBV20-1 and TRBJ2-7; D gene ambiguous. CDR3 size: 13 residues. The germline gives CDR1 DFQATT, CDR2 SNEGSKA (reference sequence). The V and J ends lost 0 bases and 3 bases respectively, with 9 bases between them. The CDR3 coding sequence is TGCAGTGCTAGAGACGGAGCTTACTACGAGCAGTACTTC. Its translation is CSARDGAYYEQYF.

The chain employs TRBV6-5 and TRBJ1-1; the D is unclear. From germline, CDR1 is MNHEY and CDR2 SVGAGI. The CDR3 loop spans 14 amino acids. Trimming took off 7 bases at V and 4 bases at J, with 16 bases between the two ends. CDR3 protein: CASISETAITEAFF. As DNA, the CDR3 is TGTGCCAGCATTTCAGAAACCGCCATCACTGAAGCTTTCTTT.

This clonotype showed up many times. The V gene is TRBV2, the J gene TRBJ1-5; D is ambiguous. This CDR3 has 14 residues. Germline V gives CDR1 SNHLY, CDR2 FYNNEI. V was shortened by 6 bases and J by 0 bases, with 9 bases between the two germline ends. This CDR3 is CASSKQNSNQPQHF. The CDR3 DNA reads TGTGCCAGCAGCAAGCAGAATAGCAATCAGCCCCAGCATTTT.

V and J are TRBV6-2 or TRBV6-3 and TRBJ2-7, with 13 bases that match TRBD2. The junction had 9 bases not matched to a gene; V was cut back by 6 bases and J by 4 bases. Germline V gives CDR1 MNHEY, CDR2 SVGEGT. CDR3 size: 16 residues. The chain's CDR3 is CASSRGLAGDRYEQYF. CDR3 in DNA: TGTGCCAGCAGCCGAGGACTAGCGGGAGATCGGTACGAGCAGTACTTC.

Regarding this clonotype: This may arise from a read error, as a much more abundant clone is one base away. The V gene is TRBV6-6, the J gene TRBJ1-2; 10 bases are a match to TRBD1. Germline-derived CDR1 and CDR2 are MNHNY and SVGAGI (reference sequence). The CDR3 sequence is 13 residues long. CDR3 in DNA: TGTGGCACCTCTCGGCCGGGACAGGGGAGCTACACCTTC. Translated: CGTSRPGQGSYTF.

V gene TRBV5-6 combines with J gene TRBJ1-6; D is unresolved. This CDR3 is 15 amino acids long. Germline CDR1 and CDR2: SGHDT and YYEEEE. V lost 0 bases, J lost 4 bases, and 8 bases lay in between. The CDR3 DNA is TGTGCCAGCAGCTTGGTATCGAGATATAATTCACCCCTCCACTTT. It yields the protein CASSLVSRYNSPLHF.

This clonotype was picked up many times. The chain carries TRBV19 and TRBJ1-3; unclear D gene. With 9 bases removed from V and 0 bases from J, the gap between germline ends came to 12 bases. The germline CDR1 and CDR2 sequences are LNHDA and SQIVND (reference sequence). The CDR3 covers 14 residues. CDR3 sequence (DNA): TGTGCCAGCAGCCGGGGATACTCTGGAAACACCATATATTTT. Its protein is CASSRGYSGNTIYF.

The chain links TRBV29-1 to TRBJ2-6, with D possibly being TRBD1 (5 bases). The CDR3 length is 14 residues. V shed 4 bases and J shed 3 bases, with 10 bases lying between them. Germline V gene sequence: CDR1 SQVTM, CDR2 ANQGSEA. CDR3 region: CSVARVGGANVLTF. DNA of the CDR3: TGCAGCGTTGCCAGGGTTGGTGGGGCCAACGTCCTGACTTTC.